The 5 T cell receptor beta chains presented below share a single source sample, sequenced in a study of blood T cells in healthy people across ages. The use of a sample-barcoded 5' primer and a J-beta primer mix characterized a second PCR of roughly 6 to 11 cycles. MiXCR, applied by TCRdb to the 5' RACE reads, yields one record per CDR3 protein. The table lists approximately 800,000 distinct CDR3 sequences, 46% of them singletons, with 15% to 20% in the top ten. Sequencing input: blood. These receptors came from an elderly man in good health.

This chain joins TRBV3-1 and TRBJ2-1; 12 bases fit TRBD2. This CDR3 comprises 19 residues. Germline CDR1 reads LGHDT; CDR2 reads YNNKEL (reference sequence). Trimming removed 0 bases from V and 4 bases from J; junction bases left unmatched: 10. For the CDR3, the DNA is TGTGCCAGCAGCCAAGATCAACTAGCGGGGGGACCACGGTACAATGAGCAGTTCTTC. Protein sequence: CASSQDQLAGGPRYNEQFF.

This chain joins TRBV28 and TRBJ1-4; 8 bases align to TRBD1. With 5 bases clipped from V and 7 bases from J, the junction kept 6 bases outside the gene matches. CDR1 is MDHEN and CDR2 is SYDVKM in the germline V gene. This CDR3 region has 14 residues. As DNA, the CDR3 is TGTGCCAGCAGTCAACCCGGACAGGGTGAAAAACTGTTTTTT. Its translation is CASSQPGQGEKLFF.

Many counts were recorded for this clonotype. The chain has TRBV29-1 and TRBJ2-7, with D perhaps matching TRBD1 (5 bases). Germline values: CDR1 SQVTM, CDR2 ANQGSEA. V dropped 4 bases and J dropped 7 bases, with 11 bases sitting between them. The CDR3 extends over 11 amino acids. CDR3 DNA sequence: TGCAGCGTTGGGGGCCGTTGGGAGCAGTACTTC. Translation: CSVGGRWEQYF.

The V and J genes are TRBV6-2 or TRBV6-3 and TRBJ2-7; D not resolved. The V gene lost 7 bases and the J gene lost 0 bases, with 16 bases spanning the gap. The CDR3 runs to 15 residues. CDR1 and CDR2 from the germline V gene are MNHEY and SVGEGT. CDR3 sequence: CASTDLTRSSYEQYF. Written as DNA, the CDR3 is TGTGCCAGCACCGATCTAACCAGGAGCTCCTACGAGCAGTACTTC.

As DNA, the CDR3 is TGTGCCAGCAGCACCGGGCCCACGGCGGACACCATATATTTT. Protein sequence: CASSTGPTADTIYF. The chain has TRBV7-9 and TRBJ1-3; D call uncertain. Per the germline V gene, CDR1 is SEHNR and CDR2 is FQNEAQ (reference sequence). Trimming left V 5 bases short and J 8 bases short, with 16 bases between. There are 14 residues in the CDR3.